The 22 T cell receptor beta chains reported below all come from one sample, sequenced in a study of Tregs in tolerant kidney transplant recipients. Sequencing was performed with immunoSEQ multiplex PCR; in TCRdb, only in-frame clones are kept and a portion is missing. The table lists under 100,000 clones, more than 80% of them singletons. The sample comprised CD8+ T cells from blood. The source of these receptors is a human donor in good health.

The J gene is TRBJ2-1, the V gene TRBV11-2; TRBD1 or TRBD2 may be the D gene (5 bases each). Trimming shortened V by 2 bases and J by 8 bases, and 10 bases separated the two germline ends. Germline V lookup: CDR1 SGHAT, CDR2 FQNNGV. The CDR3 has 13 amino acids. This CDR3 is CASSLWGSHEQFF. In nucleotides, the CDR3 is TGTGCCAGCAGCTTATGGGGGAGCCATGAGCAGTTCTTC.

This chain uses TRBV7-9 with TRBJ1-1; 8 nucleotides line up with TRBD1. The CDR3 is 16 amino acids. Germline assignment: CDR1 SEHNR and CDR2 FQNEAQ (reference sequence). Germline trimming cut 5 bases from V and 3 bases from J; bases unmatched to any gene: 11. CDR3 residues: CASSGEDRVGYTEAFF. DNA for the CDR3: TGTGCCAGCAGCGGGGAGGACAGGGTTGGTTACACTGAAGCTTTCTTT.

This chain links TRBV5-5 with TRBJ2-5; D perhaps matches TRBD2 (5 bases). The CDR3 has 12 residues. Germline V CDR1 and CDR2: SGHKS, YYEKEE (reference sequence). V lost 0 bases and J 5 bases, leaving 5 bases between the germline ends. The CDR3 DNA is TGTGCCAGCAGCTTGGGGAGGGAGACCCAGTACTTC. As protein: CASSLGRETQYF. Variable domain in full (rest from reference TRBV5-5 and TRBJ2-5): DAGVTQSPTHLIKTRGQQVTLRCSPISGHKSVSWYQQVLGQGPQFIFQYYEKEERGRGNFPDRFSARQFPNYSSELNVNALLLGDSALYLCASSLGRETQYFGPGTRLLVL.

V usage is TRBV6-5 and J usage is TRBJ2-7; D is perhaps TRBD1 (5 bases). V dropped 6 bases and J dropped 3 bases, with 15 bases sitting between them. Germline lookup yields CDR1 MNHEY and CDR2 SVGAGI. The CDR3 totals 14 residues. The DNA of the CDR3 is TGTGCCAGCAGAGACCCATACAGGTTCTACGAGCAGTACTTC. Residues: CASRDPYRFYEQYF.

In its sample, this clone was seen once. This chain connects TRBV27 to TRBJ2-7; TRBD2 aligns across 8 bases. The CDR3 has 15 residues. The ends lost 0 bases at V and 2 bases at J; junction bases unmatched: 3. CDR1 MNHEY and CDR2 SMNVEV come from the germline V gene (reference sequence). The CDR3 nucleotides read TGTGCCAGCAGTTTATCGATAGCGGGAACCTACGAGCAGTACTTC. Protein: CASSLSIAGTYEQYF.

CDR3 protein: CASSATPVPYNEQFF. Here the CDR3 DNA reads TGTGCCAGCAGCGCCACACCCGTACCCTACAATGAGCAGTTCTTC. The V gene is TRBV9, the J gene TRBJ2-1; no definite D call. The CDR3 is 15 residues long. The ends were cut back, 3 bases at V and 2 bases at J, with 12 bases in the middle. CDR1 is SGDLS, CDR2 YYNGEE, per germline.

V gene TRBV30 combines with J gene TRBJ2-7, with 10 bases matching TRBD1. Germline assignment: CDR1 GTSNPN and CDR2 SVGIG (reference sequence). The CDR3 length is 17 residues. V dropped 2 bases and J dropped 2; count of bases not matched to a gene: 12. CDR3 region: CAWSRFFRDRGPYEQYF. CDR3 nucleotides: TGTGCCTGGAGTAGATTCTTCCGGGACAGGGGCCCCTACGAGCAGTACTTC.

The chain uses TRBV6-1 and TRBJ1-2; TRBD1 agrees at 10 bases. V dropped 6 bases and J dropped 6; count of bases not matched to a gene: 4. Germline V gene data show CDR1 as MNHNS and CDR2 as SASEGT. This CDR3 has 13 residues. The CDR3 nucleotides are TGTGCCAGCAGCCCAGGGACAGGGGATGGCTACACCTTC. Amino acid sequence: CASSPGTGDGYTF.

The gene calls are TRBV5-4 and TRBJ2-2; D call uncertain. V dropped 5 bases and J dropped 3 bases, with 5 bases sitting between them. The germline gives CDR1 SGHNT, CDR2 YYREEE (reference sequence). The length of the CDR3 is 12 residues. This CDR3 is CASSGDTGELFF. In DNA, the CDR3 is TGTGCCAGCAGTGGGGACACCGGGGAGCTGTTTTTT.

The V and J genes are TRBV29-1 and TRBJ2-7, with TRBD1 matching 7 bases. V dropped 1 base and J dropped 6; count of bases not matched to a gene: 12. This CDR3 spans 15 amino acids. CDR1 SQVTM and CDR2 ANQGSEA come from the germline V gene. The CDR3 is CSVEVLNLTGVEQYF. Here the CDR3 DNA reads TGCAGCGTTGAAGTTCTAAACCTCACAGGGGTCGAGCAGTACTTC.

The chain links TRBV4-2 to TRBJ2-1; possibly TRBD2 for D (6 bases). The CDR3 has 16 residues. V lost 0 bases, J lost 5 bases, and 14 bases lay in between. The germline V gene encodes CDR1 LGHNA and CDR2 YNFKEQ. The CDR3 loop reads CASSQDANGGHNEQFF. The CDR3 DNA follows: TGTGCCAGCAGCCAAGATGCTAACGGAGGGCACAATGAGCAGTTCTTC.

J is TRBJ2-7 and V is TRBV6-1; 9 nucleotides match TRBD1. In germline, CDR1 is MNHNS, CDR2 SASEGT. The CDR3 spans 16 residues. V dropped 3 bases and J dropped 0; count of bases not matched to a gene: 6. The CDR3 nucleotides are TGTGCCAGCAGTGAGGGGACAGGGTCCCGCTCCTACGAGCAGTACTTC. Protein: CASSEGTGSRSYEQYF.

This chain connects TRBV2 to TRBJ1-2; 7 bases are shared with TRBD1. Looked up from germline, CDR1 is SNHLY and CDR2 is FYNNEI. The CDR3 sequence is 15 residues long. V dropped 6 bases and J dropped 0; count of bases not matched to a gene: 7. This CDR3 is CASSSPQGANYGYTF. Here the CDR3 DNA reads TGTGCCAGCAGCTCCCCCCAGGGGGCTAACTATGGCTACACCTTC.

In this sample, this clone turned up once. J is TRBJ1-1 and V is TRBV19; the D gene is possibly TRBD1 (6 bases). The CDR3 sequence is 15 residues long. Trimming shortened V by 3 bases and J by 8 bases, and 19 bases separated the two germline ends. Germline V gives CDR1 LNHDA, CDR2 SQIVND (reference sequence). The CDR3 DNA is TGTGCCAGTAGTATCTCCAGGGGAAGGCCCTGGGAAGCTTTCTTT. This codes for CASSISRGRPWEAFF.

The chain couples TRBV7-9 to TRBJ2-7; 9 bases are shared with TRBD1. Germline values: CDR1 SEHNR, CDR2 FQNEAQ (reference sequence). With V trimmed by 3 bases and J by 5 bases, 5 bases remained unmatched. The CDR3 is 14 amino acids. The CDR3: CASSFRDRVHEQYF. DNA for the CDR3: TGTGCCAGCAGCTTCCGGGACAGGGTACACGAGCAGTACTTC. The whole variable domain, filled in from reference TRBV7-9 and TRBJ2-7, reads DTGVSQNPRHKITKRGQNVTFRCDPISEHNRLYWYRQTLGQGPEFLTYFQNEAQLEKSRLLSDRFSAERPKGSFSTLEIQRTEQGDSAMYLCASSFRDRVHEQYFGPGTRLTVT.

This clone was seen only once. The J gene is TRBJ2-3, the V gene TRBV4-1; 11 bases are shared with TRBD2. The V gene end was trimmed by 3 bases and the J gene end by 2 bases; junction bases not matched to a gene: 4. The germline CDR1 and CDR2 sequences are MGHRA and YSYEKL. The CDR3 is 16 amino acids. The CDR3 DNA follows: TGCGCCAGCAGCCATCCGGGACTAGCGGTCACAGATACGCAGTATTTT. This codes for CASSHPGLAVTDTQYF.

This chain connects TRBV27 to TRBJ2-2, with 8 bases aligning to TRBD2. The germline gives CDR1 MNHEY, CDR2 SMNVEV (reference sequence). This CDR3 is 16 amino acids long. V was pared by 2 bases and J by 0 bases, with 2 bases of the junction left unmatched. The CDR3 here is CASSLIAGTNTGELFF. The DNA of the CDR3 is TGTGCCAGCAGTTTAATAGCGGGAACGAACACCGGGGAGCTGTTTTTT.

The DNA of the CDR3 is TGTGCCAGCAGCGTAGGAAGGGGGCCAGGAAACACCATATATTTT. Its translation is CASSVGRGPGNTIYF. This chain joins TRBV9 and TRBJ1-3, with 7 bases that match TRBD1. The CDR3 is made up of 15 amino acids. Trimming cost V 0 bases and J 4 bases; bases outside gene matches: 4. Germline V CDR1 and CDR2: SGDLS, YYNGEE.

This chain links TRBV11-2 with TRBJ1-3; D remains ambiguous. Trimming took off 5 bases at V and 10 bases at J, with 15 bases between the two ends. The germline V gene encodes CDR1 SGHAT and CDR2 FQNNGV. This CDR3 has 13 residues. DNA for the CDR3: TGTGCCAGCAGCCCAACCGACACGGGAACCATATATTTT. Protein sequence: CASSPTDTGTIYF.

The J gene is TRBJ2-3, the V gene TRBV12-5, with D perhaps given as TRBD1 or TRBD2 (6 bases each). V dropped 7 bases and J dropped 0 bases, with 23 bases sitting between them. The CDR3 spans 18 residues. Germline V lookup: CDR1 LGHNT, CDR2 FRNRAP. In nucleotides, the CDR3 is TGTGCTAGTGCCACTGTAGGGGGGCGCTTGGAAAGCACAGATACGCAGTATTTT. This translates into CASATVGGRLESTDTQYF.

The CDR3 DNA sequence: TGTGCCTTCCAGGGACTAGCGGGAGCATACTACAATGAGCAGTTCTTC. It translates to CAFQGLAGAYYNEQFF. This chain connects TRBV30 to TRBJ2-1; 14 bases are shared with TRBD2. CDR1 and CDR2 from the germline V gene are GTSNPN and SVGIG (reference sequence). V trimming: 7 bases; J trimming: 3 bases; junction bases outside the gene matches: 8. This CDR3 has 16 amino acids.

This chain links TRBV11-3 with TRBJ2-3; TRBD2 aligns across 7 bases. Trimming removed 2 bases from V and 2 bases from J; junction bases left unmatched: 10. The germline CDR1 and CDR2 sequences are SGHNT and YENEEA. This CDR3 spans 17 amino acids. CDR3 protein: CASSLSWRAGNTDTQYF. The CDR3 DNA sequence: TGTGCCAGCAGCTTATCGTGGCGAGCGGGGAACACAGATACGCAGTATTTT.